Listed here are 10 T cell receptor beta chains from one sample, sequenced in a study of blood T cell repertoires in COVID-19. Assay: immunoSEQ multiplex PCR; the TCRdb copy retains only in-frame clones and omits some. The sample records 200,000 to 300,000 clones, approximately 87% being singletons. Sequencing input: peripheral blood. The source of these receptors is a woman in her thirties or forties who had recovered from COVID-19.

This clone was detected only a few times. The V and J genes are TRBV5-4 and TRBJ1-1, with 8 bases that match TRBD1. The CDR3 contains 16 residues. V dropped 3 bases and J dropped 1; count of bases not matched to a gene: 8. Germline V lookup: CDR1 SGHNT, CDR2 YYREEE (reference sequence). The chain's CDR3 is CASSSATGTGNTEAFF. The CDR3 DNA reads as TGTGCCAGCAGCTCCGCTACCGGGACAGGGAACACTGAAGCTTTCTTT. The complete variable domain, with remaining parts taken from reference TRBV5-4 and TRBJ1-1, reads ETGVTQSPTHLIKTRGQQVTLRCSSQSGHNTVSWYQQALGQGPQFIFQYYREEENGRGNFPPRFSGLQFPNYSSELNVNALELDDSALYLCASSSATGTGNTEAFFGQGTRLTVV.

This chain links TRBV20-1 with TRBJ2-3; TRBD2 agrees at 9 bases. The CDR3 runs 15 residues. V shed 3 bases and J 4 bases; nucleotides not matched to a gene: 8. The V gene's germline CDR1 is DFQATT and CDR2 SNEGSKA (reference sequence). CDR3 in amino acids: CSASRAGGPADTQYF. CDR3 nucleotide sequence: TGCAGTGCTAGTCGGGCGGGGGGGCCGGCAGATACGCAGTATTTT.

The V gene is TRBV20-1, the J gene TRBJ1-1, with 8 bases aligning to TRBD1. Germline trimming cut 3 bases from V and 0 bases from J; bases unmatched to any gene: 12. The CDR3 is 17 amino acids. Germline V gene lookup returns CDR1 DFQATT and CDR2 SNEGSKA (reference sequence). CDR3 nucleotides: TGCAGTGCTAGTAGTGACAGGGGAATTCCGATGAACACTGAAGCTTTCTTT. Translated, it gives CSASSDRGIPMNTEAFF.

This clone occurred once. The chain employs TRBV20-1 and TRBJ2-7; a weak D match, TRBD2 (6 bases). Germline CDR1 is DFQATT and CDR2 is SNEGSKA (reference sequence). The length of the CDR3 is 11 residues. V lost 5 bases and J 5 bases, leaving 10 bases between the germline ends. This CDR3 is CSASGTDEQYF. The CDR3 DNA follows: TGCAGTGCTTCCGGGACTGACGAGCAGTACTTC.

The chain links TRBV2 to TRBJ1-2; possible D gene TRBD1, 6 bases. Deletions cut 7 bases from V and 8 bases from J, with 20 bases between. The germline gives CDR1 SNHLY, CDR2 FYNNEI. The CDR3 runs 14 residues. CDR3 residues: CASTETGFGEGYTF. CDR3 nucleotide sequence: TGTGCCAGCACTGAGACAGGATTTGGCGAAGGCTACACCTTC.

A few counts support this clone. This chain links TRBV2 with TRBJ1-5; 8 bases are a match to TRBD1. Losses at the gene ends were 8 bases for V and 2 bases for J; bases not matched to a gene: 11. CDR1 and CDR2 (germline): SNHLY, FYNNEI. The length of the CDR3 is 16 residues. This CDR3 is CASARGQVRGNQPQHF. CDR3 bases: TGTGCCAGCGCACGGGGACAGGTCCGAGGCAATCAGCCCCAGCATTTT.

This clone has a single count. CDR3 nucleotides: TGTGCCAGCTCACAAAGGAGAAATCAAGAGACCCAGTACTTC. Translating it yields CASSQRRNQETQYF. The J gene is TRBJ2-5, the V gene TRBV2; D unresolved. From germline, CDR1 is SNHLY and CDR2 FYNNEI. V was trimmed by 8 bases and J by 2 bases, leaving 15 bases between them. The CDR3 has 14 residues.

The chain recombines TRBV12-3 or TRBV12-4 with TRBJ1-2, with 9 bases aligning to TRBD1. CDR3 size: 13 residues. V shed 6 bases, J shed 6 bases, and the junction held 5 bases outside the gene matches. The CDR3 reads CASSPGQGDGYTF. The CDR3 coding sequence is TGTGCCAGCAGCCCGGGACAGGGCGATGGCTACACCTTC.

This sequence joins TRBV18 and TRBJ2-7; D is ambiguous. Trimming shortened V by 0 bases and J by 2 bases, and 11 bases separated the two germline ends. The germline CDR1 and CDR2 sequences are KGHSH and LQKENI. This CDR3 contains 15 residues. Written as DNA, the CDR3 is TGTGCCAGCTCACCACCTCCAGGATCTACCTACGAGCAGTACTTC. Its protein is CASSPPPGSTYEQYF.

V usage is TRBV6-1 and J usage is TRBJ1-2; TRBD1 aligns across 9 bases. Trimming at V came to 0 bases and at J to 4 bases, leaving 6 bases not matched to a gene. The germline V gene encodes CDR1 MNHNS and CDR2 SASEGT. The CDR3 extends over 16 amino acids. CDR3 DNA: TGTGCCAGCAGTGAAGCGGCCGAGGGACAGGGCTATGGCTACACCTTC. It codes for CASSEAAEGQGYGYTF.